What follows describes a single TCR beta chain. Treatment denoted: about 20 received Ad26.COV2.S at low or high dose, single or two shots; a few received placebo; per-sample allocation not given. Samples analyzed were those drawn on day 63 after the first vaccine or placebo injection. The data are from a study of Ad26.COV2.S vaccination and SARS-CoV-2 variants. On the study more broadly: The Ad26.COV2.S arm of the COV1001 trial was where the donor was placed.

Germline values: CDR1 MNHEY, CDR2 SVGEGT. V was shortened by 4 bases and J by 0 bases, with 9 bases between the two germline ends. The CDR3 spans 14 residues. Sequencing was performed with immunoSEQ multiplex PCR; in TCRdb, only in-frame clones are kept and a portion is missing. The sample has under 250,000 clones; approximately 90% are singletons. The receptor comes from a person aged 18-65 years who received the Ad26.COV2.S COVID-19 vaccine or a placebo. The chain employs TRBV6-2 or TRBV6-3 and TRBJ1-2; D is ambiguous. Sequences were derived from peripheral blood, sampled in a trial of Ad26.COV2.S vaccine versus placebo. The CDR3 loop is CASSFRRPNYGYTF. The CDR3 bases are TGTGCCAGCAGTTTCCGGAGGCCTAACTATGGCTACACCTTC.